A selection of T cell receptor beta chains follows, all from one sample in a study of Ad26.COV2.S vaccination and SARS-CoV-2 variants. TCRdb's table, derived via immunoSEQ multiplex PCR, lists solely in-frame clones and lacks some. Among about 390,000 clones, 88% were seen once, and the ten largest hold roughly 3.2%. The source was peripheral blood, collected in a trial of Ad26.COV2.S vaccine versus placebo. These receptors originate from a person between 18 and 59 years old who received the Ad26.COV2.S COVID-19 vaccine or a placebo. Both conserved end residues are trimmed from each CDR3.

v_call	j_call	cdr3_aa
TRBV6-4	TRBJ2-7	ASSEIGEQY
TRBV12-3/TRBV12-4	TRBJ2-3	ASSLSPLRTQY
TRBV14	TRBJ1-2	ASSQDRTYGYT
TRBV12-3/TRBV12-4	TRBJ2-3	ASSEDTPVRY
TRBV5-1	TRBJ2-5	ASSSGLIAETQY
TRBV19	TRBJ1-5	ASSILYDQPQH
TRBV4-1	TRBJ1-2	ASSRLGRTLNYGYT
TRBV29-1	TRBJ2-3	SVLVIDTQY
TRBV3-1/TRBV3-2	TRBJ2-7	ASSQAGGPGAYEQY
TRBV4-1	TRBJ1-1	ASSQEGRGDTEAF
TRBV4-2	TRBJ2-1	ASSQDLERDPLEQF
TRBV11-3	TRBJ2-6	ASSFSGANVLT
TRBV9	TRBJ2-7	ASSEDRPSPAY
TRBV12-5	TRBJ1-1	ASGLVPKNTEAF
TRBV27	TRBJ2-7	ASSLSPGQSSYEQY
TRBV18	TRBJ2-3	ASSLSTGSTGTQY
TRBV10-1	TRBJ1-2	ASRAKYLDRANYGYT
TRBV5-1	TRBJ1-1	ASSSGQGDTEAF
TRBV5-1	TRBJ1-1	ASSLALPGQGLGTEAF
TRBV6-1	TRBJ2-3	ASSDFWDRGTDTQY
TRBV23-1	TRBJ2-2	AYPYREVRTGELF
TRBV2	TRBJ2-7	ASRTLGSEQY
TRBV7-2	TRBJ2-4	ASSLFGGDIQY
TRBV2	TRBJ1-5	ASRQVSNQPQH
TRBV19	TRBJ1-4	ASSIIGPEKLF
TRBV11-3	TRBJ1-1	ASSLEAGTEAF
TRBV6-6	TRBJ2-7	ASSYGTGIYEQY
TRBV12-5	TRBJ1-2	ASGLSSTRGYT
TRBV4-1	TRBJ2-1	ASSQDSDEQF
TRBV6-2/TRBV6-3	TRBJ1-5	ASSPRGGIKPQH
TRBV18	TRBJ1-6	ASSPTGAYNSPLH
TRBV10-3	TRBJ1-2	AISESENYGYT
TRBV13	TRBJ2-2	ASSFALAGFTGELF
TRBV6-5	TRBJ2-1	ASSPDGTYNEQF
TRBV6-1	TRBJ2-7	ASSEIRGSGYEQY
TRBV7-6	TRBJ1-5	ASSPVGVQPQH
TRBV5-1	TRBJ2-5	ASSLGDRVQETQY
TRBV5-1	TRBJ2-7	ASEDLRGEQY
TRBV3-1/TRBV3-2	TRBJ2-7	ASSDGGQVTYEQY
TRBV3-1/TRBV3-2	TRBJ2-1	ASSPGGANDEQF
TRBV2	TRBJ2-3	ASEKGTSGGADTQY